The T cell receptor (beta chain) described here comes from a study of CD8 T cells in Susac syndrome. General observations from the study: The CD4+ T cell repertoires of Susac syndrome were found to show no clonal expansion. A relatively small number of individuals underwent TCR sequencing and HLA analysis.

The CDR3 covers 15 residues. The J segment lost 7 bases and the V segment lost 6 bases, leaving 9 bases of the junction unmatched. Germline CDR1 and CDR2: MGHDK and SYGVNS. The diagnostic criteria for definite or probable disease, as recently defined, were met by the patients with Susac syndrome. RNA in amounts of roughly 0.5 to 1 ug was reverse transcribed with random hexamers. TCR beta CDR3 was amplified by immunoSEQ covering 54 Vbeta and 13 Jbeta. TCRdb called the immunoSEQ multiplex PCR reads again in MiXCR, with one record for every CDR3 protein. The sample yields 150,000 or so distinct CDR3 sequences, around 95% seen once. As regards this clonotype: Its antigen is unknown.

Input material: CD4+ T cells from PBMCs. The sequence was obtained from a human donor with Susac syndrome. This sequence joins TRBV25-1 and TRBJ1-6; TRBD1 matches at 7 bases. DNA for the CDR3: TGTGCCAGCAGCGGATCGGACAGGTTGAATTCACCCCTCCACTTT. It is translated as CASSGSDRLNSPLHF.